The clone carrying this T cell receptor (beta chain) was seen once. This table comes from immunoSEQ multiplex PCR, and its TCRdb copy is limited to in-frame clones, with some not included. This sample has 250,000 to 350,000 clones, with less than 85% found just once. This specimen belongs to a study of cytotoxic CD8 clonotypes in ibrutinib-treated CLL. Study information: There were, on average, approximately 260,000 productive templates and around 90,000 productive rearrangements per sample.

The germline gives CDR1 SGHRS, CDR2 YFSETQ. V dropped 4 bases and J dropped 3 bases, with 17 bases sitting between them. This CDR3 is 16 amino acids long. The receptor comes from a human donor with chronic lymphocytic leukemia. J is TRBJ2-1 and V is TRBV5-1; D unclear. The sequencing used PBMCs, collected at disease progression, from a patient treated with ibrutinib. Here the CDR3 reads CASSTTSSLSYNEQFF. CDR3 DNA: TGCGCCAGCAGCACCACAAGTTCCCTTAGCTACAATGAGCAGTTCTTC.